This T cell receptor beta chain is drawn from a study of graft-versus-host responses after intestinal transplantation. About the study: Every recipient had anti-thymocyte globulin induction and approximately three years of tacrolimus plus steroids. Study findings and constraints: Graft-donor T cell macrochimerism coincided with high graft-versus-host to host-versus-graft clonal ratios in allografts. Marrow from the recipient contained GvH clones, some of which had appeared first in ileum or blood.

As concerns this clone: Its target is not known.

Clones were sequenced by immunoSEQ multiplex PCR, and TCRdb holds only the in-frame ones, with some missing. This table holds some 79,000 clones, roughly nine tenths found once. The source is a human donor who received an intestinal transplant. Material: unstimulated CD4+ T cells sorted from spleen or lymph node cells, obtained before intestinal transplant.

CDR3 in amino acids: CASSSGTNQETQYF. DNA of the CDR3: TGCGCCAGCAGCTCCGGGACAAACCAAGAGACCCAGTACTTC. The gene calls are TRBV5-1 and TRBJ2-5; D is possibly TRBD1 (6 bases). CDR3 length: 14 residues. V lost 3 bases, J lost 0 bases, and 9 bases lay in between. Germline V gene lookup returns CDR1 SGHRS and CDR2 YFSETQ.